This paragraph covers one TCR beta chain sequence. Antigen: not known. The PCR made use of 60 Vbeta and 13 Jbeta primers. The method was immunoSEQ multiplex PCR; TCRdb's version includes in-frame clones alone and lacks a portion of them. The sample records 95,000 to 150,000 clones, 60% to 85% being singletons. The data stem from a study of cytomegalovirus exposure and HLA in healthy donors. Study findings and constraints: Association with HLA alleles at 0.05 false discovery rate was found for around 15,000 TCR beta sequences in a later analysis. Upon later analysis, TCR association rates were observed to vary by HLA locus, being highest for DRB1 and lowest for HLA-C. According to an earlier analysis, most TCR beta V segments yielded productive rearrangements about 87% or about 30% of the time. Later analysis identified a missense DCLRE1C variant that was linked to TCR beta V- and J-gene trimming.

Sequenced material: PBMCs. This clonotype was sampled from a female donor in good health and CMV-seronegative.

The CDR3 DNA follows: TGCGCCAGCAGCCAAGCAGCTACCGACTCGGAGATCTATGGCTACACCTTC. Translated: CASSQAATDSEIYGYTF. The chain links TRBV4-1 to TRBJ1-2, with unresolved D. CDR3 length equals 17 residues. Germline values: CDR1 MGHRA, CDR2 YSYEKL. The V and J ends lost 1 base and 4 bases respectively, with 19 bases between them.